This T cell receptor beta chain was captured by sequencing in a study of T cells in Graves' hyperthyroidism and ophthalmopathy. Amplified TCR beta CDR3 regions came from RNA transcripts. TCR CDR3 underwent first-round RT-PCR with the HTBI primer set. In TCRdb, the multiplex PCR reads were re-called with MiXCR into one record per CDR3 protein. This table holds a few hundred thousand distinct CDR3 sequences, around 16% found once. This clonotype was picked up a small number of times. Germline loops: CDR1 LNHDA, CDR2 SQIVND (reference sequence). The junction had 14 bases not matched to a gene; V was cut back by 8 bases and J by 9 bases. The CDR3 sequence is 15 residues long.

Sequencing input: blood. This chain connects TRBV19 to TRBJ2-1; 9 nucleotides align to TRBD2. This TCR was sampled from a woman between 40 and 50 years old with Graves' ophthalmopathy. The CDR3 coding sequence is TGTGCCAGTGGTTGGCGAGCGGGAGGAGTTGGTGAGCAGTTCTTC. Its protein is CASGWRAGGVGEQFF.